This TCR beta chain was obtained from a study of graft-versus-host responses after intestinal transplantation. Whole-study context: Once they had received anti-thymocyte globulin induction, all recipients took tacrolimus and steroids for around 3 years.

Data came from immunoSEQ multiplex PCR; TCRdb stores just in-frame clones and leaves some out. The sample lists 21,000 or so clones; 55% to 65% were seen once. V was cut by 7 bases and J by 0 bases, with 16 bases left in between. Germline V gene lookup returns CDR1 LNHDA and CDR2 SQIVND (reference sequence). The CDR3 length is 16 residues. This clone was observed a few times. The TCR comes from a human patient who received an intestinal transplant. The chain is built from TRBV19 and TRBJ1-5; D possibly corresponds to TRBD1 (5 bases). This sample comprised alloreactive CD4+ T cells from a mixed lymphocyte reaction culture, obtained before intestinal transplant. Subset: CFSE-low proliferating T cells sorted from roughly six-day pre-transplant mixed lymphocyte reaction (GvH or HvG direction). The CDR3 loop reads CASTAWGGYSNQPQHF. DNA of the CDR3: TGTGCCAGTACCGCTTGGGGGGGGTATAGCAATCAGCCCCAGCATTTT.